The clone carrying this T cell receptor (beta chain) was observed a handful of times. Its specificity is unknown. The entry originates in a study of T cells in Graves' hyperthyroidism and ophthalmopathy. Study outcomes and limitations: Most thyroid-expanded clonotypes above 0.001 were also found in blood.

Germline CDR1 is SGHAT and CDR2 is FQNNGV. This CDR3 contains 13 residues. Trimming left V 2 bases short and J 9 bases short, with 14 bases between. TCR beta CDR3 regions were amplified from RNA transcripts. The HTBI primer set served for first-round RT-PCR of the TCR CDR3. Each CDR3 protein is one row after TCRdb ran MiXCR on the multiplex PCR reads. Among 370,000 or so distinct CDR3 sequences listed, about 14% were seen once. The study enrolled patients aged 18 to 65 with newly diagnosed hyperthyroidism of under 2 months' duration. The diagnoses drew upon clinical symptoms, serum thyroxine and TRAb, thyroid ultrasound and orbital computed tomography. Blood was drawn at first hyperthyroidism diagnosis, before any ophthalmopathy symptoms.

This TCR was recovered from a man aged 25 to 45 with Graves' hyperthyroidism that later progressed to Graves' ophthalmopathy. The chain links TRBV11-2 to TRBJ2-7; D remains ambiguous. Sequencing input: blood. The chain's CDR3 is CASSLTPEGAQYF. The CDR3, as DNA: TGTGCCAGCAGCTTAACCCCAGAAGGAGCGCAGTACTTC.